This TCR beta chain stems from a study of blood T cell repertoires in COVID-19. On the study more broadly: COVID-19 samples from acute and convalescent phases originated in the United States, Italy and Spain.

Regarding this clone: Compared with germline, one end of the junction differs, possibly owing to a read error.

CDR3 length: 16 residues. Germline V CDR1 and CDR2: SSHAT, FNYEAQ (reference sequence). TCRdb's table, derived via immunoSEQ multiplex PCR, lists solely in-frame clones and lacks some. The top ten hold 8.4% of the sample, which has tens of thousands of clones, roughly 90% seen once. This TCR was recovered from a man in his 70s with active or convalescent COVID-19. Sequenced input: peripheral blood. J is TRBJ2-2 and V is TRBV7-7; 8 bases are a match to TRBD1. The CDR3 DNA sequence: TGTGCTAGCAGTCGACCAGCAACAGGGGGCACCGGGGAGCTGTTTTTT. Its protein product is CASSRPATGGTGELFF.